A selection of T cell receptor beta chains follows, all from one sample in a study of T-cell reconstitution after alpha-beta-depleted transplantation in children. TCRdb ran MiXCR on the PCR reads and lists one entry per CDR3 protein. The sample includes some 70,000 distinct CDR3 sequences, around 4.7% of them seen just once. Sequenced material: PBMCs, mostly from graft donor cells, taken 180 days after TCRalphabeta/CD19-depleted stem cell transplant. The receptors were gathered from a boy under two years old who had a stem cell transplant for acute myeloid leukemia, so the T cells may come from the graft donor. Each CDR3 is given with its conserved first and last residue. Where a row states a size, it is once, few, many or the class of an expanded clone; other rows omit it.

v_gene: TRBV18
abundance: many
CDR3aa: CASSRDSQNEQFF

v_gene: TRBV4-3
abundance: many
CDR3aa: CASSQESTRNEQFF

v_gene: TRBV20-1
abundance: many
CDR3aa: CSAEVTSYNEQFF

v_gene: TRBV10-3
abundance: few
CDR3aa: CAISESTLGETQYF

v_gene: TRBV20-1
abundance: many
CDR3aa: CSAKTFISYNEQFF

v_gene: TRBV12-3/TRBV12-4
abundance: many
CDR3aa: CASSPLAGETQYF

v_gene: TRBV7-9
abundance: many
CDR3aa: CASSFPRGRTAETQYF

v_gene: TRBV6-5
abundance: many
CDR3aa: CASSYRESYTEAFF

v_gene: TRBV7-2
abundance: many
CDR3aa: CASSLSLPGNTIYF

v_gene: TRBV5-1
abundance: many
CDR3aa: CASSWDRGDNEQFF

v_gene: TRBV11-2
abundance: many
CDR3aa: CASSPPNTGELFF

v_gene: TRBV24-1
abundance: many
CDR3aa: CATRDPGTDTQYF

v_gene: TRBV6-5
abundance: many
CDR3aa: CASSNGGNQPQHF

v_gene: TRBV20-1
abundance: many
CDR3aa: CSARGGQGVYEQYF

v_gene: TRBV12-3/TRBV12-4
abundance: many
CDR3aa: CASSPRTAFYEQYF

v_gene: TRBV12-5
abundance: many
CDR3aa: CASGPEPWTQETQYF

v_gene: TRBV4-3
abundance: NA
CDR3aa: CASSPDRRGNTGELFF

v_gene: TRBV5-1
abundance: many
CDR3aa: CASSTGITLNNEQFF

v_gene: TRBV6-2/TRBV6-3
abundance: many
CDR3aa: CASSRRILAAKNIQYF

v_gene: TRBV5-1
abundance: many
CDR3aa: CASSFNGGVQETQYF

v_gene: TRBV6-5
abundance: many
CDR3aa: CASRPGQSYEQYF

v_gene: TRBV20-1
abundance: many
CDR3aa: CSHAGVTEAFF

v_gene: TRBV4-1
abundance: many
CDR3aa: CASSPSGRPYDEQYF

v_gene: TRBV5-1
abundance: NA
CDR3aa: CASSVASVDAQYF

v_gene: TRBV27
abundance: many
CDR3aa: CASSLPGQETVEQYF

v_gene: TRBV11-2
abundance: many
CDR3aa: CASSLVSGSYNEQFF

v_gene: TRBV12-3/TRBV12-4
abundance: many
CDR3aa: CASSPGTLNTGELFF

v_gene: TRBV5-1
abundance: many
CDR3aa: CASSLGQALSTDTQYF

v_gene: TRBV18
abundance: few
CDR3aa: CASSPGPRSGNTIYF

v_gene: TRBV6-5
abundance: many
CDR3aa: CASSYSSNRRSYNEQFF

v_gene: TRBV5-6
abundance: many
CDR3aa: CASSLETGGETQYF

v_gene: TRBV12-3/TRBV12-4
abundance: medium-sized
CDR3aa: CASSPMNTEAFF

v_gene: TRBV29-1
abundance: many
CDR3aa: CSVGESGGPTNEKLFF

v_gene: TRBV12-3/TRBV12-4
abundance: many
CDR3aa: CASSSVAGMPQETQYF

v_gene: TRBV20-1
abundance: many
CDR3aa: CSARDLDTIYF

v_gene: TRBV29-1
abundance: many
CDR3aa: CSVVGRVEAFF

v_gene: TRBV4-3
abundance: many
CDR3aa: CASSQDSGLPQNNEQFF

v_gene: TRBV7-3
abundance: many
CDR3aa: CASSPLPQGAGELFF

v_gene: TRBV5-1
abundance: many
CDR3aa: CASSLAQTGTGYTF

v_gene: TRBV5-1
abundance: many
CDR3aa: CASSLAGLDTGELFF

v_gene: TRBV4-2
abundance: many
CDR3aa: CASSQDPPGQGYEQYF

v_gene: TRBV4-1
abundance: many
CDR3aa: CASSQTGTANTGELFF

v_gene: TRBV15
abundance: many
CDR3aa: CATSNGLAHEQFF

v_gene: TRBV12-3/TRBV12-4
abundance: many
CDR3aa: CASSFPGQGDYGYTF

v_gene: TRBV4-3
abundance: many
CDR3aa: CASSQLLGLSTDTQYF

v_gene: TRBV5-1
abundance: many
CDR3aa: CASSLGQGLPRPSYNEQFF

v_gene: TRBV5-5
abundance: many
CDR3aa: CASSVVVAGANVLTF

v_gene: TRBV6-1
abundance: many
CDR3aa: CASRRQGAHSPLHF

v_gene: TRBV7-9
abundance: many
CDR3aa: CASSTTAGESQAFF

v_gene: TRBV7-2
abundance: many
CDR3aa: CASSLESGGDSPLHF

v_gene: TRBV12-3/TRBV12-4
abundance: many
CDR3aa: CASRSGGQPQHF

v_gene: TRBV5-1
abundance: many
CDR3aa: CASSYAGGRDEQFF

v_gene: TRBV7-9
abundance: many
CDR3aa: CASSWVGTEAFF

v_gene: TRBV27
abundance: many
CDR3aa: CASSSTGSEQYF

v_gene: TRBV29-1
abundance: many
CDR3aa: CSVEKGQGNTEAFF

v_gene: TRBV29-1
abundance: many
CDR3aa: CSVEGGFYGYTF

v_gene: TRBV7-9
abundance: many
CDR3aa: CASSLVGPDEQFF

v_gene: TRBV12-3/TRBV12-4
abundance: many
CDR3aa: CASSPLGPTDTQYF

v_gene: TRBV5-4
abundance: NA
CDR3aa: CASSLDGLLYNEQFF

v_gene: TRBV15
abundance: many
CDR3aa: CATSTARDRGMNYGYTF